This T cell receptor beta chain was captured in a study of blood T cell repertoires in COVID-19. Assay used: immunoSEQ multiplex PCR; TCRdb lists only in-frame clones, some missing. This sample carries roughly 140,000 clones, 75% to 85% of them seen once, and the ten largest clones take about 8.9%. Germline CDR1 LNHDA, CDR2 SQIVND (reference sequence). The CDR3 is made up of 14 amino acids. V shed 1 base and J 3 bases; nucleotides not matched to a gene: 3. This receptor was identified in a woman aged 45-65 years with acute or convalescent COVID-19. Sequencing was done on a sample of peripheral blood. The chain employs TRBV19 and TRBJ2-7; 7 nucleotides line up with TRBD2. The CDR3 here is CASSIGPGGYEQYF. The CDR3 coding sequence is TGTGCCAGTAGTATAGGGCCGGGAGGCTACGAGCAGTACTTC.